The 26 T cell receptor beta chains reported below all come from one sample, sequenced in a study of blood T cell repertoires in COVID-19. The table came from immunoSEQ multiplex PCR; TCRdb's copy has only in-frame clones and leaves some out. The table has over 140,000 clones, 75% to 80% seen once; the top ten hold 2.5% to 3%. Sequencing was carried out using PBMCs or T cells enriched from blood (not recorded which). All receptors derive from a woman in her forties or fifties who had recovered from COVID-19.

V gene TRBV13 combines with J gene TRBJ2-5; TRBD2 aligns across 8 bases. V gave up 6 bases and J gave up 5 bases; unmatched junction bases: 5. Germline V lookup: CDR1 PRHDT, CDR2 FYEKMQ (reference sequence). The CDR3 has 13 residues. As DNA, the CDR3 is TGTGCCAGCAGTTTTAGCGGGACTGAGACCCAGTACTTC. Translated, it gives CASSFSGTETQYF.

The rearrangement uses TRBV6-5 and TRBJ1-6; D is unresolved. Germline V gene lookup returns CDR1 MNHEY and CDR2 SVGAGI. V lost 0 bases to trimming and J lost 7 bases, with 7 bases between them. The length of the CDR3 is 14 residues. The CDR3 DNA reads TGTGCCAGCAGTTACTCAGAGAGAAATTCACCCCTCCACTTT. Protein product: CASSYSERNSPLHF.

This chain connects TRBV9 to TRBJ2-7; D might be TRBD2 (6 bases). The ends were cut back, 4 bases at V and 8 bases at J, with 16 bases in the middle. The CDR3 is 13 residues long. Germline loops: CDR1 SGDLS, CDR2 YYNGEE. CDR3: CASSPWDSDKQYF. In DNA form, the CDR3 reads TGTGCCAGCAGCCCCTGGGACTCAGACAAGCAGTACTTC.

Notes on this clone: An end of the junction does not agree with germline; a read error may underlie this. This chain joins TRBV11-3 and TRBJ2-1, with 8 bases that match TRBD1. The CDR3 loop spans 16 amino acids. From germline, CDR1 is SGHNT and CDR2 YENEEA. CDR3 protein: CASSPSPRGPLLPPLF. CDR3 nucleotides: TGTGCCAGCAGCCCCTCCCCCAGGGGGCCGTTGCTGCCCCCGCTCTTC.

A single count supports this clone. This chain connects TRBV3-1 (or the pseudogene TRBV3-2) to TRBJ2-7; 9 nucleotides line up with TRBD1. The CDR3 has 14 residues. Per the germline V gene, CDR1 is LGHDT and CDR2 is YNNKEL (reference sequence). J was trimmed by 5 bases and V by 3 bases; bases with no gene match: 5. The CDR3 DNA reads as TGTGCCAGCAGCCATAACAGGGGGCTGGACGAGCAGTACTTC. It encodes CASSHNRGLDEQYF.

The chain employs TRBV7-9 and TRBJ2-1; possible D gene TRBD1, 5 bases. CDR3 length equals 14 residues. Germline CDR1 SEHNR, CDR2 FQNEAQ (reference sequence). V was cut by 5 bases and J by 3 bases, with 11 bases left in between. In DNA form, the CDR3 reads TGTGCCAGCAGCGCCGCAGGGAACTACAATGAGCAGTTCTTC. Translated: CASSAAGNYNEQFF.

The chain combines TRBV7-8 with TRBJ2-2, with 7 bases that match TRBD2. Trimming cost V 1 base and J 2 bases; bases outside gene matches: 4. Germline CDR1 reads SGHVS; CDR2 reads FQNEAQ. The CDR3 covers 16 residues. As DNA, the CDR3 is TGTGCCAGCAGCTTAGGGGCTAGCGGTAACACCGGGGAGCTGTTTTTT. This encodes CASSLGASGNTGELFF.

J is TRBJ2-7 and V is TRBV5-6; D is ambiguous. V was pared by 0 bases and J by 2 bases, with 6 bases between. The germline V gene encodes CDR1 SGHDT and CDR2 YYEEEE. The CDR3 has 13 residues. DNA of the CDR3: TGTGCCAGCAGCTTGGCGCAGACCTACGAGCAGTACTTC. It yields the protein CASSLAQTYEQYF. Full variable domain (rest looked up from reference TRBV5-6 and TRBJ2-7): DAGVTQSPTHLIKTRGQQVTLRCSPKSGHDTVSWYQQALGQGPQFIFQYYEEEERQRGNFPDRFSGHQFPNYSSELNVNALLLGDSALYLCASSLAQTYEQYFGPGTRLTVT.

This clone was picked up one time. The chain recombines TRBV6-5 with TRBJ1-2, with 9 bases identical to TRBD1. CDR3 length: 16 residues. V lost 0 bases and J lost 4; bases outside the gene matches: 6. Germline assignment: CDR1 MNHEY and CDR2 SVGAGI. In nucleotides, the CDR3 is TGTGCCAGCAGTTACTCGATACAGGGGGCGGCCTATGGCTACACCTTC. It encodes CASSYSIQGAAYGYTF.

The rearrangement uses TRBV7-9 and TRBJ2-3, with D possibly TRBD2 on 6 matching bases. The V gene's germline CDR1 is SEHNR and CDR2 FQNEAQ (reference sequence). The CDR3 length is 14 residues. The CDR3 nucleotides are TGTGCGACAAGCGGGCGGGACCTTGCAGATACGCAGTATTTT. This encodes CATSGRDLADTQYF.

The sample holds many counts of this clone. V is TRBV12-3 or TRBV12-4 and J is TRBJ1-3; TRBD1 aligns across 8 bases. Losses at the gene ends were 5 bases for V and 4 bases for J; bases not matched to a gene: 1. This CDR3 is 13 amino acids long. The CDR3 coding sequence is TGTGCCAGCAGTCGGACAGGGGGAAACACCATATATTTT. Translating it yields CASSRTGGNTIYF.

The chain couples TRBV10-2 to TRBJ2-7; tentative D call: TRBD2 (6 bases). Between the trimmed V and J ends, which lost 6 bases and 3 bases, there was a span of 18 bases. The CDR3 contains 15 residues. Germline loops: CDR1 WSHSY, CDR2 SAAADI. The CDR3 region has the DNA TGCGCCAGCAGGGTTAATAGCGGAGATAACTACGAGCAGTACTTC. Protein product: CASRVNSGDNYEQYF.

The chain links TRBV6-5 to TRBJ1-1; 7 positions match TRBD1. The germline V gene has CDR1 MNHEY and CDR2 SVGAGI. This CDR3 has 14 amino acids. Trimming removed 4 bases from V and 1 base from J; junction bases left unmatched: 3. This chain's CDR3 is CASSSGGQNTEAFF. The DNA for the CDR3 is TGTGCCAGCAGTTCAGGGGGTCAGAACACTGAAGCTTTCTTT.

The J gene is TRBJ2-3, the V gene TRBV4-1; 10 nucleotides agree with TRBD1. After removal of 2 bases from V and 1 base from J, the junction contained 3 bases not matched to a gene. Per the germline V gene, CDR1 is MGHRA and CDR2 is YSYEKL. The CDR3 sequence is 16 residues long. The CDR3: CASSQQDRGGTDTQYF. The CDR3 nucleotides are TGCGCCAGCAGCCAACAGGACAGGGGGGGCACAGATACGCAGTATTTT.

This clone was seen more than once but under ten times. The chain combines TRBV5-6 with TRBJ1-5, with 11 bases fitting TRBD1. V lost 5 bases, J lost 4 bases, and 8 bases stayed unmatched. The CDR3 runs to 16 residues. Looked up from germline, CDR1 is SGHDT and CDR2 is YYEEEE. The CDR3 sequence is CASSHFGTGGNQPQHF. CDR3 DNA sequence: TGTGCCAGCAGTCATTTCGGGACAGGGGGGAATCAGCCCCAGCATTTT.

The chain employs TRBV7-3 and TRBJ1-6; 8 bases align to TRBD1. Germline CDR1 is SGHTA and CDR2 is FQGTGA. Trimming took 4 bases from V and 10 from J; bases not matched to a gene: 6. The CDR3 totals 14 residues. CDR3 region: CASSSTGTGSPLHF. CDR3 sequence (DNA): TGTGCCAGCAGCTCAACCGGGACAGGCTCACCCCTCCACTTT.

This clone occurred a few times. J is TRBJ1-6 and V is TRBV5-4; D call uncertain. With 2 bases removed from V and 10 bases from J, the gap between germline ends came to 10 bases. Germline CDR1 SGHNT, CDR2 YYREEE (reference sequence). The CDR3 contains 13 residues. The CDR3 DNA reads TGTGCCAGCAGCTTAGAGATGAGGTCACCCCTCCACTTT. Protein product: CASSLEMRSPLHF. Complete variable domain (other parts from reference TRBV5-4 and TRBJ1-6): ETGVTQSPTHLIKTRGQQVTLRCSSQSGHNTVSWYQQALGQGPQFIFQYYREEENGRGNFPPRFSGLQFPNYSSELNVNALELDDSALYLCASSLEMRSPLHFGNGTRLTVT.

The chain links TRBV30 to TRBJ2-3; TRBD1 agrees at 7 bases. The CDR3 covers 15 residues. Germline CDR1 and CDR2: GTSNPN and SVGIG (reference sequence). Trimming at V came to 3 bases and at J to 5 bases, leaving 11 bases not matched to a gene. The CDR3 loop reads CAWRDPQGIRDTQYF. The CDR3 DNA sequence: TGTGCCTGGAGGGACCCACAGGGGATCAGAGATACGCAGTATTTT.

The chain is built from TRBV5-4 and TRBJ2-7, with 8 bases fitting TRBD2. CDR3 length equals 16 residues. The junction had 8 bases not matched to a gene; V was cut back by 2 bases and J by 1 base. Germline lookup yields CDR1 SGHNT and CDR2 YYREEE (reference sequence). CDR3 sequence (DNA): TGTGCCAGCAGCTTAGGACTAGCCAAAGAGTCCTACGAGCAGTACTTC. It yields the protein CASSLGLAKESYEQYF.

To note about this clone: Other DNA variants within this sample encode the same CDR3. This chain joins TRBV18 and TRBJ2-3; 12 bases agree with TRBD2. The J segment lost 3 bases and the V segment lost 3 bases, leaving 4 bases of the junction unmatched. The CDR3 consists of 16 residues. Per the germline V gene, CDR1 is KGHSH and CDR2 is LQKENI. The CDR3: CASSPRLAGGTDTQYF. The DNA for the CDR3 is TGTGCCAGCTCACCCCGGCTAGCGGGGGGGACAGATACGCAGTATTTT.

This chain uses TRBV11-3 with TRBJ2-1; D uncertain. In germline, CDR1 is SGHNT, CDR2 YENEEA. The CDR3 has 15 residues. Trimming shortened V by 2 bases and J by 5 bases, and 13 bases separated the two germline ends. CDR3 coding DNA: TGTGCCAGCAGCTTAAGAGAATCCCCAAACAATGAGCAGTTCTTC. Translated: CASSLRESPNNEQFF.

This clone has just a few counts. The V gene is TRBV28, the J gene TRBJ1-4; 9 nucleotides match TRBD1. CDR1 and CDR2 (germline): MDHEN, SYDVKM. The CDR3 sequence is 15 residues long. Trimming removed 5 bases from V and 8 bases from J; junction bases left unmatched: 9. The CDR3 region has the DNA TGTGCCAGCAGTGCCCGGGACAGGGTGCGGGAAAAACTGTTTTTT. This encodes CASSARDRVREKLFF. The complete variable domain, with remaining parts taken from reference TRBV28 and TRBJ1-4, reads DVKVTQSSRYLVKRTGEKVFLECVQDMDHENMFWYRQDPGLGLRLIYFSYDVKMKEKGDIPEGYSVSREKKERFSLILESASTNQTSMYLCASSARDRVREKLFFGSGTQLSVL.

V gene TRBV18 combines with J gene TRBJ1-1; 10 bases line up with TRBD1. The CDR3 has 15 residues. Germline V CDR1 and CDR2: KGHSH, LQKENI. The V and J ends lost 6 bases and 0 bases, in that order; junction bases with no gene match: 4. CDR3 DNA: TGTGCCAGCTCGCCGACAGGGGGCATGAACACTGAAGCTTTCTTT. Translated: CASSPTGGMNTEAFF.

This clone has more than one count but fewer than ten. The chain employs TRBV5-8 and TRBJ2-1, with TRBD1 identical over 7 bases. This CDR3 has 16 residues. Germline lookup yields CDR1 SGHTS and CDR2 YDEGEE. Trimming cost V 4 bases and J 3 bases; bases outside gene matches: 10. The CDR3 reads CASSRRGYGSYNEQFF. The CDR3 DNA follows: TGTGCCAGCAGCCGCAGGGGGTACGGTAGCTACAATGAGCAGTTCTTC.

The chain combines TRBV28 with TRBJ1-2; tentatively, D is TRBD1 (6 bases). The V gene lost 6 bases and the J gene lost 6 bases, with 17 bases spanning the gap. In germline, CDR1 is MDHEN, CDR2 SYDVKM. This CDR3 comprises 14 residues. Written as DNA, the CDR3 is TGTGCCAGCAGCCGACAGGACCGGGTTAATGGCTACACCTTC. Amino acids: CASSRQDRVNGYTF.

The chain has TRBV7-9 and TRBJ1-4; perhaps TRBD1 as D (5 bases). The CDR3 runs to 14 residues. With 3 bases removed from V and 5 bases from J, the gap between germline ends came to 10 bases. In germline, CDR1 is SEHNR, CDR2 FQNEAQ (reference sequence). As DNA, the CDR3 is TGTGCCAGCAGCTTGGGGGGGATCAATGAAAAACTGTTTTTT. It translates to CASSLGGINEKLFF.